Reported below is one T cell receptor beta chain. The CDR3 extends over 11 amino acids. The germline gives CDR1 LNHDA, CDR2 SQIVND (reference sequence). Trimming pared 6 bases from V and 2 bases from J, leaving 2 bases between. Measured with immunoSEQ multiplex PCR; TCRdb has only the in-frame clones, and not every one. The sample holds under 65,000 clones, more than 95% seen once. This entry belongs to a study of technical replicates of blood from four donors. The sequence derives from a human donor in good health. The source material was T cells isolated from PBMCs. V is TRBV19 and J is TRBJ2-1; no firm D call. The CDR3 DNA reads TGTGCCAGTAGCACCTACAATGAGCAGTTCTTC. It is translated as CASSTYNEQFF.